A single sample gave rise to the 22 T cell receptor beta chains below, sequenced in a study of CXCR3-negative and CXCR3-positive naive CD8 T cells. Study observations and caveats: Hydrophobicity of TRB CDR3s was greater in CXCR3-positive naive cells than in CXCR3-negative naive cells.

UMI labels and 5' RACE were used to prepare the TRB cDNA libraries. TCRdb reworked the 5' RACE reads into one entry per CDR3 protein, no DNA. The data show thousands of distinct CDR3 sequences, and the top ten clones hold about 1.5%. No cognate antigen is known for these TCRs. What was sequenced was naive CXCR3+ CD8+ T cells from blood. Subset defined: CD45RO-CCR7+CD27+CD95- naive CD8+ T cells expressing CXCR3 (TNR3+). These receptor sequences come from a human donor in good health. Some clones in this sample may be carry-over from other donors' samples.

This clonotype is called medium-sized based on its frequency. V usage is TRBV5-1 and J usage is TRBJ1-2; without DNA, the TCRdb call of TRBD1 cannot be checked. Germline assignment: CDR1 SGHRS and CDR2 YFSETQ. CDR3 length: 15 amino acids. CDR3 loop: CASSVDRAYSDGYTF.

This clonotype is called medium-sized (0.01 to 0.1%) based on its frequency. The chain carries TRBV18 and TRBJ2-7. Germline values: CDR1 KGHSH, CDR2 LQKENI. This CDR3 has 15 residues. CDR3: CASSPPGPTAYEQYF.

This clonotype registers medium-sized by frequency. This chain's CDR3 is CASSFSKADDEQYF. The chain recombines TRBV5-1 with TRBJ2-7. The CDR3 runs to 14 residues. Germline V gene data show CDR1 as SGHRS and CDR2 as YFSETQ. The full variable domain, its missing parts supplied by reference TRBV5-1 and TRBJ2-7, is KAGVTQTPRYLIKTRGQQVTLSCSPISGHRSVSWYQQTPGQGLQFLFEYFSETQRNKGNFPGRFSGRQFSNSRSEMNVSTLELGDSALYLCASSFSKADDEQYFGPGTRLTVT.

This clonotype registers medium-sized (0.01 to 0.1%) by frequency. The V call is TRBV20-1, the J call TRBJ2-3; TCRdb proposes TRBD1, but this gene call is untestable without DNA. The CDR3 totals 16 residues. The germline CDR1 and CDR2 sequences are DFQATT and SNEGSKA (reference sequence). The CDR3: CSARGFGAESTDTQYF.

This chain links TRBV2 with TRBJ1-1; TCRdb lists TRBD1, though no DNA is available to test this call. CDR1 SNHLY and CDR2 FYNNEI come from the germline V gene. The CDR3 length is 12 residues. CDR3 in amino acids: CASKVGGLEASF.

This clonotype is labeled medium-sized based on frequency. This chain links TRBV6-5 with TRBJ2-2; TCRdb gives TRBD1 as the D gene, but with no DNA this cannot be confirmed. The length of the CDR3 is 11 residues. CDR1 and CDR2 (germline): MNHEY, SVGAGI. The CDR3 reads CATGGSGELFF.

This chain uses TRBV11-2 with TRBJ2-3; absent DNA, TCRdb's TRBD1 call cannot be checked. Germline V gene sequence: CDR1 SGHAT, CDR2 FQNNGV. The CDR3 consists of 15 residues. This chain's CDR3 is CASSLSGPFTDTQYF.

The CDR3 sequence: CASKDGSYEQYF. The chain combines TRBV3-1 with TRBJ2-7. The CDR3 length is 12 residues. Per germline, CDR1 LGHDT and CDR2 YNNKEL (reference sequence).

By frequency, this clonotype is medium-sized. The V and J genes are TRBV28 and TRBJ1-5; no DNA is available, so the TRBD1 call from TCRdb remains unchecked. The CDR3 totals 14 residues. Per germline, CDR1 MDHEN and CDR2 SYDVKM. The CDR3 here is CASSLVREIQPQHF.

V is TRBV6-1 and J is TRBJ1-1; the D call of TRBD1 rests on TCRdb alone, since no DNA is present to check it. This CDR3 has 13 amino acids. Germline CDR1 and CDR2: MNHNS and SASEGT. CDR3 protein: CASSEGGGTEAFF.

By frequency, this clonotype is medium-sized. The chain employs TRBV29-1 and TRBJ2-2. This CDR3 region has 13 residues. Germline V gene data show CDR1 as SQVTM and CDR2 as ANQGSEA. CDR3 sequence reads: CSVVSVNTGELFF.

By frequency, this clonotype registers medium-sized. The rearrangement uses TRBV7-7 and TRBJ2-3; TCRdb's D gene call, TRBD2, goes unchecked for lack of DNA. This CDR3 contains 15 residues. Germline-derived CDR1 and CDR2 are SSHAT and FNYEAQ (reference sequence). CDR3 sequence: CASSLTSGRGDTQYF.

In terms of frequency, this clonotype is medium-sized (0.01 to 0.1%). The chain recombines TRBV3-1 with TRBJ1-5; TCRdb's assignment of TRBD1 cannot be checked, as there is no DNA. The CDR3 is made up of 14 amino acids. Germline loops: CDR1 LGHDT, CDR2 YNNKEL (reference sequence). CDR3 amino acids: CASSLDRSLQPQHF.

The chain joins TRBV29-1 to TRBJ2-5. Germline V gives CDR1 SQVTM, CDR2 ANQGSEA. The CDR3 runs to 14 residues. The CDR3 loop is CSVESYSLQETQYF.

The V gene is TRBV5-1, the J gene TRBJ2-7. The CDR3 length is 15 residues. The germline gives CDR1 SGHRS, CDR2 YFSETQ. CDR3 residues: CASSLDRLQHYEQYF. Drawing the rest from reference TRBV5-1 and TRBJ2-7, the complete variable domain is KAGVTQTPRYLIKTRGQQVTLSCSPISGHRSVSWYQQTPGQGLQFLFEYFSETQRNKGNFPGRFSGRQFSNSRSEMNVSTLELGDSALYLCASSLDRLQHYEQYFGPGTRLTVT.

This chain connects TRBV29-1 to TRBJ2-7; TCRdb's D gene call, TRBD2, goes unchecked for lack of DNA. Germline CDR1 is SQVTM and CDR2 is ANQGSEA. The CDR3 runs 13 residues. The CDR3 here is CSVLLLDFYEQYF.

This rearrangement joins TRBV3-1 to TRBJ2-7; TCRdb's D gene call, TRBD2, goes unchecked for lack of DNA. This CDR3 contains 15 residues. In germline, CDR1 is LGHDT, CDR2 YNNKEL (reference sequence). The CDR3: CASSQAVLAAYEQYF.

By frequency, this clonotype registers medium-sized. This chain uses TRBV4-2 with TRBJ1-1; TCRdb lists TRBD1, though no DNA is available to test this call. CDR3 length: 12 residues. Germline V lookup: CDR1 LGHNA, CDR2 YNFKEQ. The CDR3 reads CASSQDRQGAFF.

The genes are TRBV12-3 or TRBV12-4 and TRBJ2-7. CDR3 size: 11 residues. The CDR3 reads CASSLGSDQYF.

The chain recombines TRBV5-1 with TRBJ2-7; the D call from TCRdb, TRBD2, cannot be confirmed without DNA. CDR3 length: 14 residues. The germline V gene encodes CDR1 SGHRS and CDR2 YFSETQ. The CDR3 loop is CASSHTSGSYEQYF.

CDR3 sequence: CSVERRGASTDTQYF. The V call is TRBV29-1, the J call TRBJ2-3; with no DNA, the TCRdb D assignment of TRBD2 cannot be verified. The germline V gene has CDR1 SQVTM and CDR2 ANQGSEA. The CDR3 covers 15 residues.

The chain carries TRBV7-7 and TRBJ2-5. This CDR3 is 13 amino acids long. Germline V gene sequence: CDR1 SSHAT, CDR2 FNYEAQ (reference sequence). The CDR3 spells CASSLSVQETQYF.